This is a list of T cell receptor beta chains from one sample in a study of T cells in Graves' hyperthyroidism and ophthalmopathy. Each CDR3 protein is one row after TCRdb ran MiXCR on the multiplex PCR reads. The sample lists 500,000 to 600,000 distinct CDR3 sequences; approximately 15% were seen once. The specimen was blood. The receptors derive from a woman aged 18-35 years with Graves' hyperthyroidism. The CDR3 runs from the conserved cysteine through the conserved F or W. Each record gives: J gene, V gene, clone size, D gene, CDR3 protein, CDR3 DNA. D genes are given only for firm matches. Clone size is shown for a subset of rows, as once, few, many or a class of expanded clone.

j_gene: TRBJ2-2
v_gene: TRBV12-5
abundance: .
d_gene: TRBD2
CDR3aa: CASGLTSGGVFNGDTGELFF
CDR3nt: TGTGCTAGTGGCCTGACTAGCGGGGGGGTCTTCAACGGAGACACCGGGGAGCTGTTTTTT

j_gene: TRBJ2-7
v_gene: TRBV11-2
abundance: many
d_gene: TRBD2
CDR3aa: CASSLGRELGYEQYF
CDR3nt: TGTGCCAGCAGCTTAGGGCGGGAGCTGGGCTACGAGCAGTACTTC

j_gene: TRBJ1-2
v_gene: TRBV20-1
abundance: many
d_gene: .
CDR3aa: CSASHNVRGYTF
CDR3nt: TGCAGTGCTTCCCACAACGTGCGGGGCTACACCTTC

j_gene: TRBJ2-1
v_gene: TRBV28
abundance: many
d_gene: .
CDR3aa: CASSSTQDEQFF
CDR3nt: TGTGCCAGCAGTTCTACCCAGGATGAGCAGTTCTTC

j_gene: TRBJ2-1
v_gene: TRBV24-1
abundance: few
d_gene: TRBD1
CDR3aa: CATSDPLGQGSNEQFF
CDR3nt: TGTGCCACCAGTGATCCGTTGGGACAGGGAAGCAATGAGCAGTTCTTC

j_gene: TRBJ1-5
v_gene: TRBV6-5
abundance: many
d_gene: .
CDR3aa: CASSYSRDSNQPQHF
CDR3nt: TGTGCCAGCAGTTACTCGCGGGATAGCAATCAGCCCCAGCATTTT

j_gene: TRBJ2-2
v_gene: TRBV11-2
abundance: .
d_gene: TRBD2
CDR3aa: CASSLLAGGISTGELFF
CDR3nt: TGTGCCAGCAGCTTACTGGCGGGAGGGATAAGCACCGGGGAGCTGTTTTTT

j_gene: TRBJ2-5
v_gene: TRBV11-3
abundance: few
d_gene: .
CDR3aa: CASSIPGGETQYF
CDR3nt: TGTGCCAGCAGCATCCCCGGGGGAGAGACCCAGTACTTC

j_gene: TRBJ2-3
v_gene: TRBV6-1
abundance: .
d_gene: .
CDR3aa: CASSEGTAKAGDTQYF
CDR3nt: TGTGCCAGCAGTGAAGGGACAGCCAAGGCGGGGGATACGCAGTATTTT

j_gene: TRBJ2-1
v_gene: TRBV11-2
abundance: many
d_gene: TRBD2
CDR3aa: CASSLVGGLGTSFYNEQFF
CDR3nt: TGTGCCAGCAGCTTAGTAGGGGGGTTAGGGACTAGCTTCTACAATGAGCAGTTCTTC